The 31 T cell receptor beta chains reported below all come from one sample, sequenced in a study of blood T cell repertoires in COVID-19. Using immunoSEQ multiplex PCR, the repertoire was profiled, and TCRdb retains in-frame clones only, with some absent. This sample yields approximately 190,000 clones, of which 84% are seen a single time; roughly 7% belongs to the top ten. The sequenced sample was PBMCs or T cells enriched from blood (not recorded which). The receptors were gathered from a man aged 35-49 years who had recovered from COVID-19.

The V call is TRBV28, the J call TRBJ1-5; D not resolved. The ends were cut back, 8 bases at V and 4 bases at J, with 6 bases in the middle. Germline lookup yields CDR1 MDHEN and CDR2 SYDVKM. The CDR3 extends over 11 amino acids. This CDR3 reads CASGLNQPQHF. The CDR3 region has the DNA TGTGCCAGCGGCCTGAATCAGCCCCAGCATTTT.

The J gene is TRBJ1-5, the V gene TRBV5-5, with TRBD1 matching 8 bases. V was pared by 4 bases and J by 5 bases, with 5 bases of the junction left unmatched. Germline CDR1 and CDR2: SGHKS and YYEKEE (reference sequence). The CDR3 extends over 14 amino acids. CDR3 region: CASSRDRPDQPQHF. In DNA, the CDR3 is TGTGCCAGCAGCCGGGACAGGCCAGATCAGCCCCAGCATTTT. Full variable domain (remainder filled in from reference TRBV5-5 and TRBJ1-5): DAGVTQSPTHLIKTRGQQVTLRCSPISGHKSVSWYQQVLGQGPQFIFQYYEKEERGRGNFPDRFSARQFPNYSSELNVNALLLGDSALYLCASSRDRPDQPQHFGDGTRLSIL.

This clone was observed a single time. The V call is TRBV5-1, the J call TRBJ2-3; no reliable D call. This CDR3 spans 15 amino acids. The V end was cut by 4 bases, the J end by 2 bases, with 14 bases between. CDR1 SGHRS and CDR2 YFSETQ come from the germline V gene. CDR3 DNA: TGCGCCAGCAGCCCATTCGGTGGTACCACAGATACGCAGTATTTT. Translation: CASSPFGGTTDTQYF.

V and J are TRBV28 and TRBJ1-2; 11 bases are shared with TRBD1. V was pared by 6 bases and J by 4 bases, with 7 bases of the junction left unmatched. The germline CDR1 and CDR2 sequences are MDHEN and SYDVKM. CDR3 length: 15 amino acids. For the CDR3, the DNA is TGTGCCAGCAGGAATTCGGGACAGGGGGGCTATGGCTACACCTTC. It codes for CASRNSGQGGYGYTF.

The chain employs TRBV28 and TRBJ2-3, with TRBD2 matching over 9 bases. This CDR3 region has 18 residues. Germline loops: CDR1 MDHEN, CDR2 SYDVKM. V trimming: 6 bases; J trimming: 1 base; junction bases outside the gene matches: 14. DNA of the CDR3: TGTGCCAGCAGCCAGAGCCCCGGGACTAGCTGGGGCACAGATACGCAGTATTTT. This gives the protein CASSQSPGTSWGTDTQYF.

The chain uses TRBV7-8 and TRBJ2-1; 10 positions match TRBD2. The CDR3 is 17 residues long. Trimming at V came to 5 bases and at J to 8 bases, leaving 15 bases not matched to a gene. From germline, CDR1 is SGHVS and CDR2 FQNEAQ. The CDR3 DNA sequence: TGTGCCAGCAGCCCCTACCGTACGAGCGGGGGGGCCGATGAGCAGTTCTTC. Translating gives CASSPYRTSGGADEQFF.

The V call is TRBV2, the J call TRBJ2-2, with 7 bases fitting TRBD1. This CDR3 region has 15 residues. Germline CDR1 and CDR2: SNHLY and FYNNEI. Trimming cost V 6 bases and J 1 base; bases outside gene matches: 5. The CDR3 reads CASRGQPGNTGELFF. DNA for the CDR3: TGTGCCAGCAGGGGACAGCCTGGGAACACCGGGGAGCTGTTTTTT.

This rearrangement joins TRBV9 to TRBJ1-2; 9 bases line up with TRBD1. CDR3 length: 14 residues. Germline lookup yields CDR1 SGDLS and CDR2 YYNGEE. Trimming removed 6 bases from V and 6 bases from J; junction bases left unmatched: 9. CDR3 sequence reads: CASNTGTGSHGYTF. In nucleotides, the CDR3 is TGTGCCAGCAACACGGGGACAGGGTCCCATGGCTACACCTTC.

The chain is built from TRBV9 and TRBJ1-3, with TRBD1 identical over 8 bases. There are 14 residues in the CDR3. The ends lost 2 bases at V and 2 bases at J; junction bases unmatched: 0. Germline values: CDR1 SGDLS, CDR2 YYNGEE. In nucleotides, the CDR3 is TGTGCCAGCAGCGTGACAGGGGCTGGAAACACCATATATTTT. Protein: CASSVTGAGNTIYF.

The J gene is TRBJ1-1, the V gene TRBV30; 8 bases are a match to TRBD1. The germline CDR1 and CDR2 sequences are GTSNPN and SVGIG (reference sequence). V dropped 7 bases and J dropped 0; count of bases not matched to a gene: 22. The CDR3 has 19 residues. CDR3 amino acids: CASGRDRYELLRMNTEAFF. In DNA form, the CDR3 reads TGTGCCTCAGGCCGGGACAGGTACGAACTCTTAAGGATGAACACTGAAGCTTTCTTT.

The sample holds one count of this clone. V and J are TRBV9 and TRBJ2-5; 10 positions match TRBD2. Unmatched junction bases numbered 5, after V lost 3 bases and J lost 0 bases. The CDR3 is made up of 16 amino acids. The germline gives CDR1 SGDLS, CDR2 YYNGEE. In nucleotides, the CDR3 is TGTGCCAGCAGCGCCTCTAGCGGGGGAAACCAAGAGACCCAGTACTTC. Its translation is CASSASSGGNQETQYF.

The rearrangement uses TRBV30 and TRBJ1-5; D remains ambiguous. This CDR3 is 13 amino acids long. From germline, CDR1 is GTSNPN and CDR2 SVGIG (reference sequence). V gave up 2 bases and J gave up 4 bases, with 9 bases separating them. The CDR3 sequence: CAWSFGPNQPQHF. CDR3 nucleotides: TGTGCCTGGAGTTTCGGTCCAAATCAGCCCCAGCATTTT.

CDR3 nucleotide sequence: TGTGCCAGTAGTATTAGTGGGCAGGGAGGCCGGGAGCCCCAGCATTTT. This gives the protein CASSISGQGGREPQHF. The chain has TRBV19 and TRBJ1-5, with D possibly matching TRBD1 (5 bases). The germline gives CDR1 LNHDA, CDR2 SQIVND (reference sequence). This CDR3 is 16 amino acids long. The V and J ends lost 3 bases and 8 bases respectively, with 20 bases between them.

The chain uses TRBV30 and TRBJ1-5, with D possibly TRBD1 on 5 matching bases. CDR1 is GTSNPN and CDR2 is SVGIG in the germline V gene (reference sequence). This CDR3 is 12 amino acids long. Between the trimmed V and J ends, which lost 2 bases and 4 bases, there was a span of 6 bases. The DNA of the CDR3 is TGTGCCTGGAGTCAGGGTAATCAGCCCCAGCATTTT. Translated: CAWSQGNQPQHF.

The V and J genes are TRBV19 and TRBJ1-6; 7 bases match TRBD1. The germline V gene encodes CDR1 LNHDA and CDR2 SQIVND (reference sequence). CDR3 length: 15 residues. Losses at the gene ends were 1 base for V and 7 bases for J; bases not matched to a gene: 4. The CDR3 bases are TGTGCCAGTAGTATAGCAGGGGGTCGGAATTCACCCCTCCACTTT. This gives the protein CASSIAGGRNSPLHF.

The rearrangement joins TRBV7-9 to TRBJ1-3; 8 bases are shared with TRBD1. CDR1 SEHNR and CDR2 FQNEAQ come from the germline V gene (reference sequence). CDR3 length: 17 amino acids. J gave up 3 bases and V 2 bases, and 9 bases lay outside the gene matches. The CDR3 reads CASSLWGNRGVGNTIYF. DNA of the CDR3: TGTGCCAGCAGCTTATGGGGAAACAGGGGGGTTGGAAACACCATATATTTT.

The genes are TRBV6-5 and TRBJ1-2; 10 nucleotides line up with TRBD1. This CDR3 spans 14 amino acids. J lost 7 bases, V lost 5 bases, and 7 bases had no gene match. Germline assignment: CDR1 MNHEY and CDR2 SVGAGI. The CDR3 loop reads CASSRDRGSSGYTF. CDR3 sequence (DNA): TGTGCCAGCAGTAGGGACAGGGGCTCCAGTGGCTACACCTTC.

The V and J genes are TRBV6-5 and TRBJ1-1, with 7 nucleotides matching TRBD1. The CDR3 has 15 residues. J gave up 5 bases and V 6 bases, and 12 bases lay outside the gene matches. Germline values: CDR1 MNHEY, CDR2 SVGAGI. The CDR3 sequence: CASSDQSGGRTEAFF. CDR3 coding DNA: TGTGCCAGCAGCGATCAATCAGGGGGGCGGACTGAAGCTTTCTTT.

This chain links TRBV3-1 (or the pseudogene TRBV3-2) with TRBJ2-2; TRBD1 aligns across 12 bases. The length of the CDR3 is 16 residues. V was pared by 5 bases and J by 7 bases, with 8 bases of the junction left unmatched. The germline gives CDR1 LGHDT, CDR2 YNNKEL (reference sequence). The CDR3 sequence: CASSSGTGGVGGELFF. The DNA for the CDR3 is TGTGCCAGCAGCTCCGGGACAGGGGGCGTGGGCGGGGAGCTGTTTTTT.

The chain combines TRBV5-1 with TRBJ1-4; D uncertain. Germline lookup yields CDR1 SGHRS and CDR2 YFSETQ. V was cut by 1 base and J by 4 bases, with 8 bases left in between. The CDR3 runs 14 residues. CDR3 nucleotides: TGCGCCAGCAGCTTGCGGGTAAATAATGAAAAACTGTTTTTT. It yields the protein CASSLRVNNEKLFF.

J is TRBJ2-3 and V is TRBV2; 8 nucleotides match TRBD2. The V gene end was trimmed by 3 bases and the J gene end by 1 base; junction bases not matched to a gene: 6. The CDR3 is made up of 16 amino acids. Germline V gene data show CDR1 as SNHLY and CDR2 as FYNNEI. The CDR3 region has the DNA TGTGCCAGCAGTGAGGTGGCGGGGGGAGGCACAGATACGCAGTATTTT. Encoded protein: CASSEVAGGGTDTQYF.

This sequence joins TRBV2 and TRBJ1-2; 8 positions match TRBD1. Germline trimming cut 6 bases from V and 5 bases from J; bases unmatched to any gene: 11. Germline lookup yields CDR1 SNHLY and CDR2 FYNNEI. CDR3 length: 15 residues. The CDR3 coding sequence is TGTGCCAGCAGACCCGGGACAGGTGTAATGTATGGCTACACCTTC. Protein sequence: CASRPGTGVMYGYTF.

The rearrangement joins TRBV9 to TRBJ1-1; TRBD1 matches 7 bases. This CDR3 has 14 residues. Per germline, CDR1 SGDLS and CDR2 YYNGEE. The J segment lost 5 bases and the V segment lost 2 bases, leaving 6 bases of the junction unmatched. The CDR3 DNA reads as TGTGCCAGCAGCGTCCAGGGGGGAGGAACTGAAGCTTTCTTT. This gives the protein CASSVQGGGTEAFF.

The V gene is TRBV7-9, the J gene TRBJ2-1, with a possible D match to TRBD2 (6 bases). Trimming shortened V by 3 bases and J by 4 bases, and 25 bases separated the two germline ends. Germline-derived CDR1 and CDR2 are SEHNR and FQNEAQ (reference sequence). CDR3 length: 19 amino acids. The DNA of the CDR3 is TGTGCCAGCAGCTTGAAGCGTCGGCACCTCCCGGGGGTTTACAATGAGCAGTTCTTC. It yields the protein CASSLKRRHLPGVYNEQFF.

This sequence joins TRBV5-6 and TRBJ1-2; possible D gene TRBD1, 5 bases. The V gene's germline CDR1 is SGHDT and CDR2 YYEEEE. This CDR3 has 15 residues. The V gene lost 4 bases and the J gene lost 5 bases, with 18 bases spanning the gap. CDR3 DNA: TGTGCCAGCAGCCCCCCAGGGCCGTTGGGATATGGCTACACCTTC. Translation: CASSPPGPLGYGYTF.

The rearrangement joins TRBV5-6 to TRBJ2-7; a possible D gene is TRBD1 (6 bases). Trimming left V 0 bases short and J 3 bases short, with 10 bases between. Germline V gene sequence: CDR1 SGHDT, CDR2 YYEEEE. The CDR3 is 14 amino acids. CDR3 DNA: TGTGCCAGCAGCTTGGACAGGGTGGGCTACGAGCAGTACTTC. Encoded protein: CASSLDRVGYEQYF.

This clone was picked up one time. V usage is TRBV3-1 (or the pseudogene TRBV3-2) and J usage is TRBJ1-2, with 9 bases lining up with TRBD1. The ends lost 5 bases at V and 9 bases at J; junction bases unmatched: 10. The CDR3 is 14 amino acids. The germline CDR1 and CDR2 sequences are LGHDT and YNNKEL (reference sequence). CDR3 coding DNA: TGTGCCAGCAGCGCCACGGGACAGGGCGCGAGCTACACCTTC. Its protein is CASSATGQGASYTF.

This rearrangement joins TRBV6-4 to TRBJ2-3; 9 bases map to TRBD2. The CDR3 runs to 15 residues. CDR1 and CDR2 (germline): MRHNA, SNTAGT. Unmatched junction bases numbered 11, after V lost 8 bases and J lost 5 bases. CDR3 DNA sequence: TGTGCCAGCCGTCGGTTAGCGGGGGATGGAGATACGCAGTATTTT. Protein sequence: CASRRLAGDGDTQYF.

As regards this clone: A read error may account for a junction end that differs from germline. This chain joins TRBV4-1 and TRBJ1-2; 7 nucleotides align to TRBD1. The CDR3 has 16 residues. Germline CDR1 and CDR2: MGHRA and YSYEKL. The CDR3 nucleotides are TGCGCCAGCAGCCAAGGAATAGCGACAGGGAACTTTGGCTACACCTTC. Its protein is CASSQGIATGNFGYTF.

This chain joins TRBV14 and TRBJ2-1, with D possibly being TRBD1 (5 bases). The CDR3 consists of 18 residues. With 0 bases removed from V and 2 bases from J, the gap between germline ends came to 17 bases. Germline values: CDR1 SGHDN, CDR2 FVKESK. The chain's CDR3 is CASSQELSSDRTYNEQFF. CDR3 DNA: TGTGCCAGCAGCCAAGAACTGTCTTCAGACAGAACCTACAATGAGCAGTTCTTC.

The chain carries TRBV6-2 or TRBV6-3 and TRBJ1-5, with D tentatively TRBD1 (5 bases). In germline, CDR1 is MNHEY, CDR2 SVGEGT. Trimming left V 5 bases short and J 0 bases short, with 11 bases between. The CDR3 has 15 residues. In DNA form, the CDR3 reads TGTGCCAGCAGTAGGGGACTGTTTAGCAATCAGCCCCAGCATTTT. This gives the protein CASSRGLFSNQPQHF.